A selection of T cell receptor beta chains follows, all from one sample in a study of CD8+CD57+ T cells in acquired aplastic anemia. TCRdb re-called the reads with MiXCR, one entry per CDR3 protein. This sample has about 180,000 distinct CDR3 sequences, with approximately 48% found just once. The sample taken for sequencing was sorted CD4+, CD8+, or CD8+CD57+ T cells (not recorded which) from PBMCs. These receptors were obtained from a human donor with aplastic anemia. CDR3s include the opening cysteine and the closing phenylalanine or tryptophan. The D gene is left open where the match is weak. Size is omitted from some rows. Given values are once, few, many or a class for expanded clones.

TGTGCCATCAGTGAGTTAGGACAAAGCTATGGCTACACCTTC | CAISELGQSYGYTF | TRBV10-3 | NA | TRBJ1-2 | many
TGTGCCAGCAGTTACTCGTCCTACTCTGAGGCCAACGTCCTGACTTTC | CASSYSSYSEANVLTF | TRBV6-5 | NA | TRBJ2-6 | NA
TGTGCCAGCAGCTCTAGTGCAGAGACCCAGTACTTC | CASSSSAETQYF | TRBV7-7 | NA | TRBJ2-5 | few
TGTGCCAGCAGCAGGGGGGGGGCAGGGTCACCCCTCCACTTT | CASSRGGAGSPLHF | TRBV7-6 | NA | TRBJ1-6 | NA
TGTGCCAGCAGCCCCCTTAAAATTGAAGCTTTCTTT | CASSPLKIEAFF | TRBV7-9 | NA | TRBJ1-1 | NA
TGTGCCACCACTGGACTAGGGAATGAGCAGTTCTTC | CATTGLGNEQFF | TRBV24-1 | TRBD2 | TRBJ2-1 | few
TGTGCCACCAGTGACCCTGGGACCCAGCATTTT | CATSDPGTQHF | TRBV24-1 | NA | TRBJ1-5 | NA
TGTGCCAGCAGTCTCGAGGGGAGGGTCTACTTC | CASSLEGRVYF | TRBV28 | TRBD2 | TRBJ2-7 | many
TGTGCCAGCAGCTTAAAAGACAGGGTGGGTTCACCCCTCCACTTT | CASSLKDRVGSPLHF | TRBV7-3 | TRBD1 | TRBJ1-6 | NA
TGTGCCAGCAAGGACGGAATTTACGAGCAGTACTTC | CASKDGIYEQYF | TRBV2 | NA | TRBJ2-7 | NA
TGTGCCAGCAGTGAAACGCAAGACGGACCCTACGAGCAGTACTTC | CASSETQDGPYEQYF | TRBV6-1 | NA | TRBJ2-7 | NA
TGTGCCAGCACAGGGTTCAACGAGCAGTACTTC | CASTGFNEQYF | TRBV2 | NA | TRBJ2-7 | NA
TGCGGGGGCAGGGGGGATTTGTCCTACGAGCAGTACTTC | CGGRGDLSYEQYF | TRBV20-1 | NA | TRBJ2-7 | once
TGTGCCACCAGTGCCGGACAGGGAAACCCGGAGCAGTACTTC | CATSAGQGNPEQYF | TRBV24-1 | TRBD1 | TRBJ2-7 | NA
TGTGCCAGCAGTTCACAGACAGGGTCATCAAGTGGCTACACCTTC | CASSSQTGSSSGYTF | TRBV28 | TRBD1 | TRBJ1-2 | NA
TGTGCCAGCACCCCAACTAGCGGGGGGGCTCCCTACAATGAGCAGTTCTTC | CASTPTSGGAPYNEQFF | TRBV12-3/TRBV12-4 | TRBD2 | TRBJ2-1 | NA
TGTGCCAGCAGCCCGTGGGGGGGGCTAGGTTCACCCCTCCACTTT | CASSPWGGLGSPLHF | TRBV7-2 | NA | TRBJ1-6 | many
TGTGCCAGCAGCCGCCGACAGGCCCGCACCTACGAGCAGTACTTC | CASSRRQARTYEQYF | TRBV2 | NA | TRBJ2-7 | NA
TGTGCCAGCAGCTTAGGTTGGTACGAGCAGTACTTC | CASSLGWYEQYF | TRBV7-9 | NA | TRBJ2-7 | NA
TGTGCCACCAGCAGACAGGGACAAGAGACCCAGTACTTC | CATSRQGQETQYF | TRBV15 | NA | TRBJ2-5 | once
TGTGCCAGCAGTCAAGGGACTCCCTACGAGCAGTACTTC | CASSQGTPYEQYF | TRBV7-2 | NA | TRBJ2-7 | NA
TGTGCCACCAGCAGAGGTCCGCAGGGGGCCAACGTCCTGACTTTC | CATSRGPQGANVLTF | TRBV15 | NA | TRBJ2-6 | NA
TGTGCCAGTAGGGCCGGGGGTGGAAGCACTGGGGCCAACGTCCTGACTTTC | CASRAGGGSTGANVLTF | TRBV19 | NA | TRBJ2-6 | many
TGTGCCAGCAGCCTTGGTACGGCAGGGGCTAATGAAAAACTGTTTTTT | CASSLGTAGANEKLFF | TRBV5-5 | NA | TRBJ1-4 | many